These 28 T cell receptor beta chains came from one sample sequenced in a study of T cells after yellow fever vaccination. TCRdb reprocessed the 5' RACE reads with MiXCR, giving one entry per CDR3 protein. The sample has approximately 96,000 distinct CDR3 sequences, around 9.8% seen once. The sample in question was CD8+ T cells not binding an NS4B(214-222) dextramer, sorted from PBMCs, obtained roughly 14 days after the first yellow fever vaccination. The origin of the receptors is a young man who received the YFV17D yellow fever vaccine.

This clonotype was counted between two and nine times. The gene calls are TRBV6-2 or TRBV6-3 and TRBJ1-5; the D gene is possibly TRBD1 (5 bases). Germline assignment: CDR1 MNHEY and CDR2 SVGEGT. The CDR3 has 13 residues. Trimming pared 7 bases from V and 7 bases from J, leaving 14 bases between. CDR3 amino acids: CASTSRGGQPQHF. The CDR3, as DNA: TGTGCCAGCACTTCCCGGGGGGGACAGCCCCAGCATTTT.

The J gene is TRBJ2-3, the V gene TRBV15, with TRBD1 matching over 8 bases. Per germline, CDR1 LNHNV and CDR2 YYDKDF (reference sequence). This CDR3 is built from 19 residues. V was clipped by 0 bases and J by 0 bases; unmatched bases: 11. The CDR3 here is CATSRDPTGASSSTDTQYF. As DNA, the CDR3 is TGTGCCACCAGCAGAGATCCGACAGGGGCCAGTTCTAGCACAGATACGCAGTATTTT.

This chain links TRBV27 with TRBJ2-5; 7 bases fit TRBD1. The CDR3 spans 15 residues. CDR1 and CDR2 from the germline V gene are MNHEY and SMNVEV (reference sequence). Trimming removed 5 bases from V and 2 bases from J; junction bases left unmatched: 8. For the CDR3, the DNA is TGTGCCAGCAGTATCCAAAGGACAGGACAAGAGACCCAGTACTTC. It codes for CASSIQRTGQETQYF.

This clonotype was found a few times. This chain joins TRBV27 and TRBJ2-5; 11 positions match TRBD2. J lost 5 bases, V lost 5 bases, and 10 bases had no gene match. Germline CDR1 is MNHEY and CDR2 is SMNVEV (reference sequence). The CDR3 is 16 residues long. The CDR3 region is CASSPSGTSGSETQYF. The CDR3 coding sequence is TGTGCCAGCAGTCCCTCCGGGACTAGCGGCTCGGAGACCCAGTACTTC.

A few counts support this clonotype. The rearrangement joins TRBV7-6 to TRBJ2-2; 12 bases match TRBD2. This CDR3 comprises 16 residues. Germline V gene lookup returns CDR1 SGHVS and CDR2 FNYEAQ. Trimming took 0 bases from V and 5 from J; bases not matched to a gene: 1. CDR3 in DNA: TGTGCCAGCAGCTTAGCGACTAGCGGGGGTACCGGGGAGCTGTTTTTT. Its protein is CASSLATSGGTGELFF.

This clonotype occurred many times. V is TRBV6-1 and J is TRBJ1-1; D is ambiguous. Looked up from germline, CDR1 is MNHNS and CDR2 is SASEGT. Trimming removed 10 bases from V and 0 bases from J, with 12 bases in between. The CDR3 has 13 amino acids. CDR3 in DNA: TGTGCCACATCCCTAATTATGAACACTGAAGCTTTCTTT. As protein: CATSLIMNTEAFF.

CDR3 sequence: CASSQETARDTQYF. Here the CDR3 DNA reads TGCGCCAGCAGCCAAGAAACCGCCCGAGATACGCAGTATTTT. V gene TRBV4-3 combines with J gene TRBJ2-3; D unresolved. With 0 bases removed from V and 5 bases from J, the gap between germline ends came to 9 bases. The V gene's germline CDR1 is LGHNA and CDR2 YSLEER. The CDR3 loop spans 14 amino acids.

V is TRBV7-8 and J is TRBJ2-5; 9 nucleotides agree with TRBD2. The trim removed 6 bases at V and 2 bases at J, leaving 4 bases unmatched. Germline values: CDR1 SGHVS, CDR2 FQNEAQ. The CDR3 has 14 residues. The CDR3 is CASSRLAVQETQYF. Here the CDR3 DNA reads TGTGCCAGCAGTCGACTAGCGGTGCAAGAGACCCAGTACTTC.

The rearrangement joins TRBV6-1 to TRBJ2-3; 7 bases align to TRBD1. This CDR3 is 17 amino acids long. Unmatched junction bases numbered 10, after V lost 0 bases and J lost 4 bases. Germline-derived CDR1 and CDR2 are MNHNS and SASEGT. CDR3 loop: CASSEALYRGRPDTQYF. In DNA, the CDR3 is TGTGCCAGCAGTGAAGCCTTGTACAGGGGTAGGCCAGATACGCAGTATTTT.

The J gene is TRBJ1-2, the V gene TRBV6-2 or TRBV6-3, with D hard to call. This CDR3 spans 15 amino acids. Trimming removed 5 bases at V and 5 bases at J, with 18 bases between. Germline loops: CDR1 MNHEY, CDR2 SVGEGT. DNA for the CDR3: TGTGCCAGCAGTGATAGAGGTCAGCACACGTATGGCTACACCTTC. Translation: CASSDRGQHTYGYTF.

This clonotype appeared many times. This chain connects TRBV9 to TRBJ1-1; the D gene is possibly TRBD1 (6 bases). CDR3 length equals 17 residues. V was pared by 0 bases and J by 0 bases, with 15 bases between. CDR1 is SGDLS and CDR2 is YYNGEE in the germline V gene. The CDR3 DNA reads TGTGCCAGCAGCGTAGCCCCTTGGGGGGCCATGAACACTGAAGCTTTCTTT. Protein sequence: CASSVAPWGAMNTEAFF. Combining the CDR3 with reference TRBV9 and TRBJ1-1 gives the whole variable domain DSGVTQTPKHLITATGQRVTLRCSPRSGDLSVYWYQQSLDQGLQFLIQYYNGEERAKGNILERFSAQQFPDLHSELNLSSLELGDSALYFCASSVAPWGAMNTEAFFGQGTRLTVV.

In this sample, this clonotype turned up a few times. The chain has TRBV27 and TRBJ2-3; a possible D gene is TRBD1 (6 bases). The V gene lost 8 bases and the J gene lost 0 bases, with 12 bases spanning the gap. Germline loops: CDR1 MNHEY, CDR2 SMNVEV (reference sequence). The CDR3 length is 14 residues. CDR3 bases: TGTGCCAGCCGTCACAGGGTTAGCACAGATACGCAGTATTTT. As protein: CASRHRVSTDTQYF.

The sample holds a few counts of this clonotype. The chain has TRBV5-6 and TRBJ2-2; TRBD2 might be the D (6 bases). The CDR3 contains 14 residues. With 4 bases removed from V and 6 bases from J, the gap between germline ends came to 13 bases. The germline V gene has CDR1 SGHDT and CDR2 YYEEEE. The DNA of the CDR3 is TGTGCCAGCAGCCCGTCCGGGAGTCCCGGGGAGCTGTTTTTT. This sequence encodes CASSPSGSPGELFF.

V and J are TRBV5-1 and TRBJ2-2; a weak D match, TRBD1 (6 bases). CDR3 length equals 15 residues. Trimming cost V 4 bases and J 4 bases, with 14 bases left between them. CDR1 is SGHRS, CDR2 YFSETQ, per germline. The CDR3 region has the DNA TGCGCCAGCAGCAAACGGACAGATCTCACCGGGGAGCTGTTTTTT. Its protein product is CASSKRTDLTGELFF.

This clonotype was seen only a few times. The V gene is TRBV6-2 or TRBV6-3, the J gene TRBJ2-3; TRBD1 might be the D (8 bases). In germline, CDR1 is MNHEY, CDR2 SVGEGT. Trimming shortened V by 7 bases and J by 2 bases, and 13 bases separated the two germline ends. The length of the CDR3 is 14 residues. CDR3 nucleotide sequence: TGTGCCAGCATCACAGGGGGGGCCACAGATACGCAGTATTTT. Its protein product is CASITGGATDTQYF.

The chain carries TRBV29-1 and TRBJ2-3, with 9 bases lining up with TRBD1. Germline loops: CDR1 SQVTM, CDR2 ANQGSEA. V was pared by 7 bases and J by 4 bases, with 6 bases of the junction left unmatched. The CDR3 length is 13 residues. Here the CDR3 DNA reads TGCAGCGGCGCGGACAGGGGAGCAGATACGCAGTATTTT. Amino acids: CSGADRGADTQYF.

This clonotype was counted a few times. The rearrangement uses TRBV4-1 and TRBJ2-5; TRBD2 is a possible D gene (5 bases). Trimming cost V 4 bases and J 5 bases, with 17 bases left between them. The CDR3 covers 15 residues. Looked up from germline, CDR1 is MGHRA and CDR2 is YSYEKL. CDR3 coding DNA: TGCGCCAGCAGCCCAGAGGGCATGGTAGTGGAGACCCAGTACTTC. Its protein is CASSPEGMVVETQYF.

This chain connects TRBV27 to TRBJ1-2; 7 bases are a match to TRBD1. Trimming at V came to 2 bases and at J to 1 base, leaving 4 bases not matched to a gene. The CDR3 has 15 residues. Per germline, CDR1 MNHEY and CDR2 SMNVEV (reference sequence). Here the CDR3 reads CASSLAGTDNYGYTF. For the CDR3, the DNA is TGTGCCAGCAGTTTAGCCGGGACAGATAACTATGGCTACACCTTC.

About this clonotype itself: With a much larger clone just one base away, this may be a read error. The J gene is TRBJ1-1, the V gene TRBV5-6, with D unclear. CDR3 size: 14 residues. CDR1 and CDR2 from the germline V gene are SGHDT and YYEEEE. CDR3 sequence: CASSLMGVEPEALF. CDR3 nucleotide sequence: TGTGCCAGCAGCTTGATGGGAGTCGAGCCTGAAGCTCTCTTT.

This clonotype occurred once. The gene calls are TRBV7-8 and TRBJ2-3, with TRBD2 matching 9 bases. The ends lost 5 bases at V and 4 bases at J; junction bases unmatched: 10. The length of the CDR3 is 16 residues. Germline assignment: CDR1 SGHVS and CDR2 FQNEAQ. CDR3: CASSPRVAGASDTQYF. The CDR3 region has the DNA TGTGCCAGCAGCCCCCGGGTAGCGGGGGCCTCAGATACGCAGTATTTT. The full variable domain, completed using reference TRBV7-8 and TRBJ2-3, is GAGVSQSPRYKVAKRGQDVALRCDPISGHVSLFWYQQALGQGPEFLTYFQNEAQLDKSGLPSDRFFAERPEGSVSTLKIQRTQQEDSAVYLCASSPRVAGASDTQYFGPGTRLTVL.

This clonotype was observed a handful of times. The CDR3: CASGAPGTGFEKLFF. The CDR3 DNA follows: TGTGCTAGTGGTGCCCCCGGGACAGGGTTTGAAAAACTGTTTTTT. The rearrangement links TRBV12-5 to TRBJ1-4; 9 bases line up with TRBD1. Trimming removed 5 bases from V and 7 bases from J; junction bases left unmatched: 8. CDR1 and CDR2 (germline): LGHNT, FRNRAP. The CDR3 is 15 amino acids.

This clonotype was detected ten times or more. The rearrangement uses TRBV3-1 and TRBJ2-1, with D perhaps TRBD2 (5 bases). The CDR3 has 15 amino acids. V lost 0 bases to trimming and J lost 0 bases, with 6 bases between them. Per the germline V gene, CDR1 is LGHDT and CDR2 is YNNKEL (reference sequence). CDR3 DNA sequence: TGTGCCAGCAGCCAAGATGGGAGCTCCTACAATGAGCAGTTCTTC. It translates to CASSQDGSSYNEQFF.

The chain combines TRBV12-3 or TRBV12-4 with TRBJ2-1; D is perhaps TRBD1 or TRBD2 (5 bases each). The CDR3 extends over 13 amino acids. Trimming took 0 bases from V and 5 from J, leaving 5 bases between them. The CDR3 bases are TGTGCCAGCAGTTTAGCGGGACACAATGAGCAGTTCTTC. Translation gives CASSLAGHNEQFF.

This clonotype showed up many times. The J gene is TRBJ2-7, the V gene TRBV9; tentatively, D is TRBD1 (5 bases). The CDR3 has 12 amino acids. The V and J ends lost 0 bases and 7 bases respectively, with 8 bases between them. Per germline, CDR1 SGDLS and CDR2 YYNGEE. The CDR3 DNA is TGTGCCAGCAGCGTAGGGGCAGGGGAGCAGTACTTC. Residues: CASSVGAGEQYF.

This clonotype appeared a few times. The chain joins TRBV9 to TRBJ2-2, with TRBD2 matching over 13 bases. CDR3 length: 15 amino acids. V trimming: 4 bases; J trimming: 5 bases; junction bases outside the gene matches: 2. Germline V gives CDR1 SGDLS, CDR2 YYNGEE. In nucleotides, the CDR3 is TGTGCCAGCAGCATGGGACTAGCGGGAACCGGGGAGCTGTTTTTT. This sequence encodes CASSMGLAGTGELFF.

This clonotype was picked up many times. The V call is TRBV12-3 or TRBV12-4, the J call TRBJ2-1, with D hard to call. This CDR3 spans 15 amino acids. The V end was cut by 2 bases, the J end by 4 bases, with 12 bases between. CDR3 in DNA: TGTGCCAGCAGTTTACGTCAAGCCGATTACAATGAGCAGTTCTTC. Its translation is CASSLRQADYNEQFF.

The J gene is TRBJ2-7, the V gene TRBV6-2 or TRBV6-3; 7 nucleotides align to TRBD1. This CDR3 spans 15 amino acids. V dropped 7 bases and J dropped 3; count of bases not matched to a gene: 12. Looked up from germline, CDR1 is MNHEY and CDR2 is SVGEGT. The CDR3 region is CASTKAGTANYEQYV. CDR3 DNA: TGTGCCAGCACAAAAGCCGGGACAGCAAACTACGAGCAGTACGTC.

The table lists this clonotype with many counts. The rearrangement joins TRBV7-9 to TRBJ2-2; D not certain. Trimming removed 4 bases from V and 1 base from J, with 7 bases in between. CDR3 length: 14 residues. The germline gives CDR1 SEHNR, CDR2 FQNEAQ (reference sequence). The CDR3, as DNA: TGTGCCAGCAGCTGGACGGGGAACACCGGGGAGCTGTTTTTT. Translating it yields CASSWTGNTGELFF.